This T cell receptor beta chain stems from a study of persistence of HIV-infected CD4 T cells. The libraries were made with immunoSEQ version 4 in survey mode. Genomic DNA was diluted to around 9.3 ng/uL, up to roughly 1 ug per sample. TCRdb's copy holds only in-frame clones and misses some; the assay was immunoSEQ multiplex PCR. Among tens of thousands of clones, 70% were seen once, and the ten largest hold roughly 1.5%. In the case of this clone: The antigen remains unidentified.

The stimulus was an HIV-1 Gag 15-mer peptide pool, roughly 1 ug/peptide/mL. Sorting of responding CD4+ T cells relied on upregulated CD40 ligand together with CD69. Inclusion required CMV-positive serology and CD4+ counts above 400 cells/uL. This specimen was CD4+ T cells sorted from PBMCs after approximately 18-hour stimulation, taken from a patient who received antiretroviral therapy. This clonotype originated in an adult man with HIV who was CMV-seropositive.

CDR3 DNA sequence: TGTGCCAGCAGACTAGCCCTCGCGAACACCGGGGAGCTGTTTTTT. Protein sequence: CASRLALANTGELFF. The genes are TRBV6-5 and TRBJ2-2; D perhaps matches TRBD2 (6 bases). The V and J ends lost 6 bases and 0 bases respectively, with 11 bases between them. The CDR3 contains 15 residues. From germline, CDR1 is MNHEY and CDR2 SVGAGI.